This T cell receptor (beta chain) was recorded in a study of cytomegalovirus exposure and HLA in healthy donors (dated by TCRdb to the late 2010s). Background for the entire study: An earlier analysis of some 620 of the donors reported 276 Gb of sequence data and 117 million unique TCR beta sequences obtained from about 179 million T cells. An early release covering about 600 HLA-typed donors comprised approximately 290 gigabases of sequencing data and roughly 85 million unique TCR sequences. Among the roughly 380 genotyped donors, 75% to 90% belonged to the genetic ancestry cluster associated with self-reported Caucasian donors. The study aimed to test whether signatures of past pathogen exposure could be identified by cataloging public T cell receptors. Using immunosequencing, the study profiled T cell repertoires from roughly 650 subjects and related those repertoires to cytomegalovirus serostatus. Along with the approximately 700-subject first cohort, a separate validation cohort of more than 90 different subjects was used. To predict cytomegalovirus infection status, the study combined high-throughput TCR immunosequencing, statistical association of individual TCRs with disease status, and machine learning. In a later analysis, previously published TCR beta repertoires from about 670 donors were re-analyzed and high-resolution HLA genotyping was added so that TCR occurrence patterns could be studied. Rather than using new phenotypic data, the later analysis identified candidate immune exposures from TCR beta sequences and from how often those sequences occurred across donors. An earlier analysis of approximately 500 of the donors applied high-throughput TCR beta sequencing to assess whether each TCR beta V gene segment acted as functional or pseudogenic. Donor age, sex, ethnicity and CMV serostatus were collected together with the repertoire data. A later genetic analysis used genome-wide SNP genotypes for about three fifths of the 666 donors, treating that subset as a discovery cohort. All discovery cohort repertoires had been generated on a single sequencing platform. Class I and class II HLA loci were covered by the typing at four-digit resolution. Typing coverage differed by locus: A, B, C, DRB1 and DQB1 were typed in roughly 629-630 donors, DQA1 in about 500, DPA1 in some 570, and DPB1 in 450 to 490. Because of strong linkage in the cohort, a handful of DR-DQ haplotypes were treated as single units for association and clustering. Among about 400 genotyped donors of the cohort, an average of roughly 230,000 unique TCR beta nucleotide sequences was sequenced per donor, of which 15% to 20% were non-productive. General findings and caveats noted by the study authors: CMV serostatus was the only immune exposure information available for the cohort. Compared with the roughly 670-donor mean, donors in an Asian-associated ancestry cluster had fewer N-insertions in productive TCRs, according to a later genetic analysis. The study gave a list of more than 150 TCR beta chains associated with cytomegalovirus. In vitro tests confirmed that a few of the cytomegalovirus-associated TCR beta chains recognize cytomegalovirus antigens. Sequencing depth was assumed to be roughly uniform across donors in the presence/absence analyses, though that assumption may not hold. A further reported finding was that TCR beta sequences accurately predicted the HLA-A and HLA-B alleles for most subjects in the first cohort. In a later genetic analysis, a missense DCLRE1C variant was associated with V-gene and J-gene trimming of TCR beta chains, and the association was replicated in an independent cohort. According to the authors, the approach could potentially be generalized to other disease states and immunological phenotypes. In a later analysis, most CMV-associated TCR beta chains were found to appear HLA-restricted, with HLA associations seemingly driven largely by CMV exposure. Assigning TCR associations to individual alleles was difficult when HLA alleles, especially DR and DQ, strongly co-occurred. In an earlier analysis of 587 of the donors, most TCR beta V segments were observed in productive rearrangements about 87% or about 30% of the time, broadly matching IMGT annotations. Most TCR sequences were seen in very few donors, while some public TCRs were found in many individuals. Because counts were too low, under 20 rarely observed V segments, including chromosome 9 orphons, were left out of the earlier analysis of 587 of the donors. A group of highly shared sequence variants was considered likely to be a technical artifact of the sequencing pipeline. According to a later analysis, parvovirus B19, influenza, CMV and Epstein-Barr virus appeared linked to several top co-occurrence clusters. Correlated functional status among segregating V segments might reflect linkage disequilibrium, but an unknown experimental factor could not be ruled out. According to a later analysis, TCR association rates differed among HLA loci, with DRB1 alleles showing the most associated TCRs and HLA-C alleles showing the fewest. Only TCR beta chains were sequenced in this cohort, and the absence of alpha or paired-chain data limited detectable features. Because some donors lacked HLA typing at each locus, the association tests relied only on the typed subset. In a later analysis, HLA-associated TCR beta chains were found to be more clonally expanded and to have lower generation probabilities than equally common non-associated chains. The classifier was reported to diagnose cytomegalovirus status with high specificity and sensitivity in both the original cohort and the validation cohort. In a later analysis, 16,951 TCR beta sequences were associated with specific HLA alleles at a false discovery rate of 0.05.

Library preparation employed the immunoSEQ multiplex PCR assay. The multiplex PCR relied on a mix of 60 forward primers for TCR Vbeta segments and 13 reverse primers for TCR Jbeta segments. The CDR3 region of rearranged TCR beta genes was amplified from genomic DNA with a multiplex PCR assay. Amplified TCR beta libraries were sequenced as 87-base-pair reads on the Illumina HiSeq System. The original methods were these. Across the 500 to 750 repertoires, a later analysis counted 60 million to 90 million unique TCR beta chains, roughly 11 million of which were shared by at least two donors. Raw reads were error-corrected and collapsed into unique sequences by a nearest-neighbor algorithm in which closely related sequences were merged to remove PCR and sequencing errors. To assign V, D and J gene segments, CDR3 sequences were aligned to IMGT reference sequences. For a sequence to be retained, a match of at least six nucleotides to both a V gene segment and a J gene segment was required. Rearrangements were classified as productive when the CDR3 lacked stop codons and remained in frame with V and J, and all other rearrangements were classified as non-productive. Following IMGT convention, CDR3 was defined as the stretch from the second conserved V-encoded cysteine up to the conserved J-encoded phenylalanine. In an earlier analysis of around 600 of the donors, sequences lacking an unambiguous match to a single V gene segment were excluded. An earlier analysis of about 600 of the donors called V segments functional above 56.7% productive rearrangements and segregating when the between-donor standard deviation exceeded 5%. A statistical classification framework was built for diagnosing cytomegalovirus status from the catalog of TCR beta chain sequences. V and J gene assignment, in a later analysis, came from comparing TCR nucleotide sequences with IMGT/GENE-DB human TR gene sequences. In a later analysis, CDR3 sequences and most-parsimonious VDJ recombination scenarios were assigned using the TCRdist pipeline. In a later analysis, each TCR beta chain was defined by its CDR3 amino acid sequence together with its V-gene family, and reads without a unique V-gene family were excluded. In a later analysis, a few hundred highly shared, low-generation-probability nucleotide sequences were removed to address suspected cross-contamination and a sequencing artifact. In a later analysis, a clonal expansion index was calculated for each public chain from normalized within-repertoire ranks of inferred template counts. Generation probabilities in a later analysis came from a VDJ recombination model fitted to out-of-frame rearrangements, and those results were checked against IGoR. In a later analysis, hypergeometric tests were used to score TCR-TCR, TCR-HLA and TCR-CMV co-occurrence, with a repertoire-size bias correction applied to TCR pairs. False discovery rates were estimated in a later analysis by permuting HLA or CMV assignments 20 times. In a later analysis, co-occurring TCRs were grouped using DBSCAN, with TCRdist sequence similarity added in when clustering inside HLA-allele-positive subsets. Co-occurrence clustering excluded repertoires with fewer than 30,000 or more than 120,000 public chains, plus five with anomalous nucleotide sharing. TCRdb took over this immuneACCESS table, retaining in-frame rearrangements with V and J assigned. Such tables are incomplete; in checked studies, under half of the missing clones stem from an unresolved V gene, and the remainder is unexplained. V and J calls and clone size are as listed in that table; D and trimming were resolved from the DNA. The sample table holds approximately 84,000 clones, of which around 68% were seen once. Approximately 9% of the sample goes to the ten largest clones.

The cohort was made up of approximately 670 healthy bone marrow donors. At the time of sampling, every cohort member was nominally healthy, though immune exposures that went unrecorded were likely present. The donor tested CMV seropositive, placing the donor among the 250 to 350 seropositive members of the cohort. Every donor gave a peripheral blood sample, and the peripheral blood mononuclear cells from that sample were used for TCR beta sequencing. The Qiagen DNeasy Blood Extraction Kit was used to extract genomic DNA from the blood cell samples. On this clone itself: Its binding antigen is unknown. Nothing much larger sits one base from this clone, and base qualities are not available.

This TCR came from a man aged 35 to 55 in good health and CMV-seropositive. Input material: PBMCs.

The CDR3 region reads CASSLSAGEMLENIQYF. The nucleotides read TGTGCCAGCAGCTTATCGGCGGGGGAGATGCTTGAGAACATTCAGTACTTC. This receptor chain uses TRBV7-8 and TRBJ2-4; TRBD2 lines up with 7 middle nucleotides. After removal of 2 bases from V and 7 bases from J, the junction retains 14 bases not matched to a gene. CDR1 is given as SGHVS and CDR2 as FQNEAQ, both from the germline V gene. The CDR3, cysteine through phenylalanine, is 17 amino acids long. Of all the DNA, just the CDR3 is kept, 51 bases in frame from base 1.